This entry lists 25 T cell receptor beta chains sequenced from one sample in a study of blood T cell repertoires in COVID-19. Method: immunoSEQ multiplex PCR; TCRdb's copy keeps in-frame clones and lacks some. The sample shows a few hundred thousand clones, approximately 80% of them seen only once. What was sequenced was peripheral blood. The source is a human donor in a cohort sampled during active COVID-19.

The chain has TRBV5-1 and TRBJ2-1; D possibly corresponds to TRBD1 (6 bases). Germline lookup yields CDR1 SGHRS and CDR2 YFSETQ. V was clipped by 0 bases and J by 4 bases, with 11 bases between them. The CDR3 consists of 15 residues. DNA for the CDR3: TGCGCCAGCAGCTTGGGTCCCAGGGGATACAATGAGCAGTTCTTC. Translating it yields CASSLGPRGYNEQFF.

This clone was seen a handful of times. The J gene is TRBJ2-1, the V gene TRBV10-3; 10 bases match TRBD2. The CDR3 extends over 16 amino acids. The J segment lost 5 bases and the V segment lost 2 bases, leaving 6 bases of the junction unmatched. Germline values: CDR1 ENHRY, CDR2 SYGVKD. CDR3 sequence reads: CAISEPGLANHNEQFF. The DNA of the CDR3 is TGTGCCATCAGTGAGCCGGGACTAGCGAACCACAATGAGCAGTTCTTC.

The V and J genes are TRBV11-2 and TRBJ2-1, with 14 bases aligning to TRBD2. Per the germline V gene, CDR1 is SGHAT and CDR2 is FQNNGV. V gave up 6 bases and J gave up 6 bases; unmatched junction bases: 13. The CDR3 sequence is 18 residues long. In DNA form, the CDR3 reads TGTGCCAGCAGGCCGGGACTAGCGGGGGCCCTTTCGGGCAATGAGCAGTTCTTC. Protein product: CASRPGLAGALSGNEQFF. The full variable domain, its missing parts supplied by reference TRBV11-2 and TRBJ2-1, is EAGVAQSPRYKIIEKRQSVAFWCNPISGHATLYWYQQILGQGPKLLIQFQNNGVVDDSQLPKDRFSAERLKGVDSTLKIQPAKLEDSAVYLCASRPGLAGALSGNEQFFGPGTRLTVL.

The chain couples TRBV28 to TRBJ2-3, with TRBD1 identical over 9 bases. This CDR3 contains 15 residues. Germline V gene sequence: CDR1 MDHEN, CDR2 SYDVKM. V shed 6 bases, J shed 6 bases, and the junction held 10 bases outside the gene matches. CDR3 amino acids: CASRGYRGRADTQYF. CDR3 DNA sequence: TGTGCCAGCAGGGGGTACAGGGGGCGCGCTGATACGCAGTATTTT.

This clone appeared a single time. The V gene is TRBV28, the J gene TRBJ1-5; TRBD1 matches at 7 bases. From germline, CDR1 is MDHEN and CDR2 SYDVKM. The CDR3 has 17 residues. J lost 3 bases, V lost 3 bases, and 11 bases had no gene match. The CDR3 loop is CASSFIRGTANNQPQHF. CDR3 DNA: TGTGCCAGCAGTTTCATTAGGGGGACAGCAAACAATCAGCCCCAGCATTTT. The whole variable domain, remainder taken from reference TRBV28 and TRBJ1-5, is DVKVTQSSRYLVKRTGEKVFLECVQDMDHENMFWYRQDPGLGLRLIYFSYDVKMKEKGDIPEGYSVSREKKERFSLILESASTNQTSMYLCASSFIRGTANNQPQHFGDGTRLSIL.

The V gene is TRBV10-3, the J gene TRBJ1-2; TRBD1 agrees at 7 bases. The V gene's germline CDR1 is ENHRY and CDR2 SYGVKD. V lost 4 bases, J lost 8 bases, and 16 bases stayed unmatched. The CDR3 consists of 16 residues. The DNA for the CDR3 is TGTGCCATCAGTGGGCCCGAAGGGCGACAGGGAGGCGGCTACACCTTC. Amino acid sequence: CAISGPEGRQGGGYTF.

V usage is TRBV25-1 and J usage is TRBJ2-3, with TRBD2 as a possible D gene (6 bases). The CDR3 runs 14 residues. Germline V CDR1 and CDR2: MGHDK, SYGVNS. V was shortened by 3 bases and J by 3 bases, with 10 bases between the two germline ends. The DNA for the CDR3 is TGTGCCAGCAGTGACAGGGACTGGACAGATACGCAGTATTTT. Translating gives CASSDRDWTDTQYF.

This clone was found a few times. The chain employs TRBV7-9 and TRBJ2-3; the D gene is possibly TRBD2 (6 bases). The CDR3 has 18 amino acids. The germline V gene encodes CDR1 SEHNR and CDR2 FQNEAQ (reference sequence). Trimming removed 7 bases at V and 3 bases at J, with 26 bases between. The DNA for the CDR3 is TGTGCCAGCACCCGTCCAGGACTAACGGGAGTCGGGACAGATACGCAGTATTTT. Protein: CASTRPGLTGVGTDTQYF.

This chain joins TRBV19 and TRBJ2-1, with 7 positions matching TRBD1. Germline loops: CDR1 LNHDA, CDR2 SQIVND (reference sequence). J was trimmed by 0 bases and V by 4 bases; bases with no gene match: 3. CDR3 length: 15 residues. The CDR3 DNA is TGTGCCAGTAGTACAGGGGGTCTCTCCTACAATGAGCAGTTCTTC. It translates to CASSTGGLSYNEQFF.

V gene TRBV19 combines with J gene TRBJ1-2; D remains unclear. From germline, CDR1 is LNHDA and CDR2 SQIVND (reference sequence). The V end lost 3 bases, the J end lost 7 bases, and 21 bases lay between the germline ends. This CDR3 contains 16 residues. Here the CDR3 reads CASSIPTSGRAFGYTF. CDR3 sequence (DNA): TGTGCCAGTAGTATCCCAACTAGCGGGAGGGCCTTTGGCTACACCTTC.

The chain carries TRBV5-1 and TRBJ2-2, with D possibly being TRBD2 (5 bases). V lost 1 base and J 7 bases, leaving 14 bases between the germline ends. Germline lookup yields CDR1 SGHRS and CDR2 YFSETQ. CDR3 length equals 15 residues. The CDR3 loop is CASSLSRPRGGELFF. CDR3 sequence (DNA): TGCGCCAGCAGCTTGTCAAGACCACGGGGCGGGGAGCTGTTTTTT. Variable domain in full (rest from reference TRBV5-1 and TRBJ2-2): KAGVTQTPRYLIKTRGQQVTLSCSPISGHRSVSWYQQTPGQGLQFLFEYFSETQRNKGNFPGRFSGRQFSNSRSEMNVSTLELGDSALYLCASSLSRPRGGELFFGEGSRLTVL.

This clone was seen repeatedly, ten times or more. The chain couples TRBV29-1 to TRBJ1-2; 10 bases fit TRBD1. The CDR3 length is 14 residues. Germline V lookup: CDR1 SQVTM, CDR2 ANQGSEA. V lost 0 bases, J lost 7 bases, and 5 bases stayed unmatched. The CDR3 spells CSVEDRRDRGGYTF. CDR3 coding DNA: TGCAGCGTTGAAGATCGGCGGGACAGGGGTGGCTACACCTTC.

The chain is built from TRBV6-6 and TRBJ2-3, with 7 nucleotides matching TRBD1. CDR1 and CDR2 (germline): MNHNY, SVGAGI (reference sequence). The CDR3 totals 15 residues. With V trimmed by 6 bases and J by 3 bases, 9 bases remained unmatched. The CDR3 sequence is CASRPTGTKTDTQYF. The CDR3 DNA reads as TGTGCCAGCAGGCCGACAGGGACCAAAACAGATACGCAGTATTTT.

The V and J genes are TRBV7-9 and TRBJ2-7; 7 bases agree with TRBD1. Unmatched junction bases numbered 4, after V lost 1 base and J lost 4 bases. Germline V lookup: CDR1 SEHNR, CDR2 FQNEAQ (reference sequence). The CDR3 runs 14 residues. CDR3 sequence (DNA): TGTGCCAGCAGCTTAGGAGGGGGCAAGTACGAGCAGTACTTC. Residues: CASSLGGGKYEQYF.

This chain connects TRBV6-5 to TRBJ1-1; 10 nucleotides align to TRBD1. The V segment lost 6 bases and the J segment 7 bases; nucleotides outside the gene matches: 5. Germline V gene lookup returns CDR1 MNHEY and CDR2 SVGAGI. This CDR3 region has 13 residues. Here the CDR3 reads CASRRQGAIEAFF. CDR3 nucleotide sequence: TGTGCCAGCAGGAGACAGGGGGCTATTGAAGCTTTCTTT.

The V call is TRBV18, the J call TRBJ2-1, with D possibly being TRBD2 (5 bases). V was shortened by 5 bases and J by 4 bases, with 12 bases between the two germline ends. The CDR3 has 14 residues. CDR1 and CDR2 (germline): KGHSH, LQKENI. In nucleotides, the CDR3 is TGTGCCAGCTCAAGGAGCGGTGGGTACAATGAGCAGTTCTTC. Translating gives CASSRSGGYNEQFF.

The chain couples TRBV11-2 to TRBJ2-3, with D perhaps matching TRBD2 (6 bases). CDR1 and CDR2 from the germline V gene are SGHAT and FQNNGV. The V end was cut by 5 bases, the J end by 5 bases, with 14 bases between. The CDR3 is 14 amino acids. DNA of the CDR3: TGTGCCAGCAGCGTCCGACTAGTCGAAGATACGCAGTATTTT. Its translation: CASSVRLVEDTQYF.

The rearrangement uses TRBV18 and TRBJ2-7; 7 bases are a match to TRBD2. This CDR3 spans 14 amino acids. Germline loops: CDR1 KGHSH, CDR2 LQKENI. The V and J ends lost 4 bases and 2 bases, in that order; junction bases with no gene match: 5. This CDR3 reads CASSQTSATYEQYF. CDR3 in DNA: TGTGCCAGCTCACAAACTAGCGCAACCTACGAGCAGTACTTC.

In its sample, this clone was seen once. The chain uses TRBV9 and TRBJ2-3; 10 bases agree with TRBD2. This CDR3 has 18 residues. Germline values: CDR1 SGDLS, CDR2 YYNGEE. V lost 0 bases and J lost 1; bases outside the gene matches: 8. The CDR3 protein is CASSVVAGGTAGTDTQYF. CDR3 coding DNA: TGTGCCAGCAGCGTAGTAGCGGGAGGAACCGCTGGCACAGATACGCAGTATTTT.

The CDR3 here is CASSHLTTGTDTQYF. CDR3 in DNA: TGTGCCAGCTCACACCTGACTACAGGGACAGATACGCAGTATTTT. This chain connects TRBV18 to TRBJ2-3; D is perhaps TRBD1 (6 bases). In germline, CDR1 is KGHSH, CDR2 LQKENI. V dropped 4 bases and J dropped 3 bases, with 14 bases sitting between them. The CDR3 totals 15 residues.

Comment on this clone: A much more abundant neighbour one base away suggests this may be a read error. This chain connects TRBV28 to TRBJ2-1; no firm D call. V was shortened by 6 bases and J by 6 bases, with 3 bases between the two germline ends. This CDR3 comprises 10 residues. Germline-derived CDR1 and CDR2 are MDHEN and SYDVKM. The CDR3 DNA reads TGTGCCAGCAGCCTCAATGAGCAGTTCTTC. Its protein is CASSLNEQFF. Together with reference TRBV28 and TRBJ2-1, the CDR3 gives the full variable domain: DVKVTQSSRYLVKRTGEKVFLECVQDMDHENMFWYRQDPGLGLRLIYFSYDVKMKEKGDIPEGYSVSREKKERFSLILESASTNQTSMYLCASSLNEQFFGPGTRLTVL.

J is TRBJ2-3 and V is TRBV29-1, with TRBD2 identical over 9 bases. V shed 7 bases and J 2 bases; nucleotides not matched to a gene: 7. This CDR3 is 14 amino acids long. The V gene's germline CDR1 is SQVTM and CDR2 ANQGSEA. CDR3 region: CSGTSAHTTDTQYF. The DNA of the CDR3 is TGCAGCGGGACTAGCGCACATACCACAGATACGCAGTATTTT.

The chain combines TRBV4-1 with TRBJ2-1; TRBD1 aligns across 7 bases. This CDR3 contains 14 residues. The germline V gene encodes CDR1 MGHRA and CDR2 YSYEKL. The V and J ends lost 1 base and 6 bases, in that order; junction bases with no gene match: 3. The CDR3 nucleotides read TGCGCCAGCAGCCAAGGAGACAGGGTCAATGAGCAGTTCTTC. Amino acid sequence: CASSQGDRVNEQFF.

The rearrangement uses TRBV4-2 and TRBJ2-3, with TRBD2 identical over 8 bases. CDR3 length: 17 amino acids. Unmatched junction bases numbered 13, after V lost 0 bases and J lost 8 bases. In germline, CDR1 is LGHNA, CDR2 YNFKEQ. CDR3 coding DNA: TGTGCCAGCAGCCAAGAATCCCGGGGGGGCCTGTTTGGTACGCAGTATTTT. It yields the protein CASSQESRGGLFGTQYF.

This clone came up once. The chain combines TRBV5-1 with TRBJ1-1, with 8 bases identical to TRBD1. CDR1 and CDR2 (germline): SGHRS, YFSETQ. The V and J ends lost 1 base and 3 bases, in that order; junction bases with no gene match: 2. The CDR3 has 14 residues. In nucleotides, the CDR3 is TGCGCCAGCAGCTTGATGGACAGGGACACTGAAGCTTTCTTT. Translating it yields CASSLMDRDTEAFF. Together with reference TRBV5-1 and TRBJ1-1, the CDR3 gives the full variable domain: KAGVTQTPRYLIKTRGQQVTLSCSPISGHRSVSWYQQTPGQGLQFLFEYFSETQRNKGNFPGRFSGRQFSNSRSEMNVSTLELGDSALYLCASSLMDRDTEAFFGQGTRLTVV.